What follows describes a single T cell receptor (beta chain). Its target is not known. This may be a read error, as it is one base from a much larger clone. From RNA transcripts, TCR beta CDR3 regions were amplified. HTBI primers were used for first-round RT-PCR of the TCR CDR3. TCRdb analysed the multiplex PCR reads with MiXCR anew, one entry per CDR3 protein. The sample contains 700,000 to 850,000 distinct CDR3 sequences, under 45% of which appear only once. This sample is drawn from a study of T cells in Graves' hyperthyroidism and ophthalmopathy. Findings and limits, study-wide: In blood, most of the thyroid clonotypes expanded above 0.001 were also present.

CDR3 length: 13 residues. The receptor was isolated from a woman in her thirties or forties with Graves' hyperthyroidism. The sequenced sample was blood. This chain links TRBV12-3 or TRBV12-4 with TRBJ2-7; 9 nucleotides line up with TRBD2. The CDR3 DNA is TGTGCCAGCACCCAGCGGGGGGCATACGAGCAGTGCTTC. It translates to CASTQRGAYEQCF.